This entry lists 16 T cell receptor beta chains sequenced from one sample in a study of T-cell memory formation after mild COVID-19. TCRdb redid the calling of the 5' RACE reads with MiXCR, one entry per CDR3 protein. Of roughly 400,000 distinct CDR3 sequences in the sample, 20% to 25% were seen once. The sequencing input was PBMCs or a T cell subset sorted from them (not recorded which). The receptors were gathered from an adult woman who had mild COVID-19 (a few samples of this study predate the infection). Cell type and time point are not known.

This clonotype was seen more than once but under ten times. The genes are TRBV15 and TRBJ2-7, with TRBD1 identical over 10 bases. J gave up 6 bases and V 1 base, and 6 bases lay outside the gene matches. This CDR3 comprises 15 residues. The germline V gene has CDR1 LNHNV and CDR2 YYDKDF (reference sequence). Here the CDR3 reads CATSRAGGQGSEQYF. The CDR3 bases are TGTGCCACCAGCAGAGCCGGGGGACAGGGGTCCGAGCAGTACTTC.

The DNA for the CDR3 is TGCGCCAGCAGCTTGGGAGACAGGGTCCCAAATGAGCAGTTCTTC. This sequence encodes CASSLGDRVPNEQFF. This chain links TRBV5-1 with TRBJ2-1, with 7 nucleotides matching TRBD1. Germline V CDR1 and CDR2: SGHRS, YFSETQ. The J segment lost 7 bases and the V segment lost 0 bases, leaving 7 bases of the junction unmatched. The CDR3 is 15 residues long.

This clonotype has a handful of counts. The chain combines TRBV7-2 with TRBJ2-5; 15 nucleotides agree with TRBD2. The CDR3 is made up of 19 amino acids. Germline trimming cut 4 bases from V and 5 bases from J; bases unmatched to any gene: 14. From germline, CDR1 is SGHTA and CDR2 FQGNSA. CDR3 coding DNA: TGTGCCAGCAGCTCCGCGTCCGGGACTAGCGGGAGGAATTTGGAGACCCAGTACTTC. Its protein is CASSSASGTSGRNLETQYF.

The chain couples TRBV7-9 to TRBJ2-7, with D possibly TRBD1 on 6 matching bases. The germline V gene encodes CDR1 SEHNR and CDR2 FQNEAQ (reference sequence). Trimming stripped 2 bases from V and 5 bases from J, with 10 bases between. This CDR3 region has 13 residues. The CDR3 loop reads CASSLNRDNEQYF. The DNA for the CDR3 is TGTGCCAGCAGCTTAAACAGGGATAACGAGCAGTACTTC.

This clonotype turned up a few times. This chain joins TRBV3-1 and TRBJ1-4; no clear D gene. The germline V gene encodes CDR1 LGHDT and CDR2 YNNKEL (reference sequence). The CDR3 consists of 14 residues. V was clipped by 4 bases and J by 10 bases, with 16 bases between them. The DNA for the CDR3 is TGTGCCAGCAGCCCCCCGTACACCGAGGGAAAACTGTTTTTT. It is translated as CASSPPYTEGKLFF.

This rearrangement joins TRBV24-1 to TRBJ2-7; D possibly corresponds to TRBD1 (6 bases). Trimming took off 4 bases at V and 5 bases at J, with 20 bases between the two ends. From germline, CDR1 is KGHDR and CDR2 SFDVKD. There are 16 residues in the CDR3. CDR3 region: CATSDPRGSHPDEQYF. Written as DNA, the CDR3 is TGTGCCACCAGTGACCCCAGGGGCTCCCACCCTGACGAGCAGTACTTC.

V is TRBV6-6 and J is TRBJ2-7; D unclear. CDR3 length: 13 amino acids. V lost 2 bases, J lost 3 bases, and 8 bases lay in between. In germline, CDR1 is MNHNY, CDR2 SVGAGI (reference sequence). The CDR3 protein is CASSYDLHYEQYF. CDR3 coding DNA: TGTGCCAGCAGTTACGACCTTCACTACGAGCAGTACTTC.

This CDR3 is CASTPGLGNTEAFF. The CDR3, as DNA: TGTGCCAGTACCCCGGGACTCGGGAACACTGAAGCTTTCTTT. The chain joins TRBV27 to TRBJ1-1, with D possibly TRBD1 on 5 matching bases. This CDR3 is 14 amino acids long. The V gene's germline CDR1 is MNHEY and CDR2 SMNVEV (reference sequence). V lost 9 bases, J lost 1 base, and 15 bases lay in between.

The chain has TRBV11-2 and TRBJ1-2, with D tentatively TRBD1 (5 bases). Germline loops: CDR1 SGHAT, CDR2 FQNNGV. V shed 7 bases and J shed 4 bases, with 19 bases lying between them. The CDR3 is made up of 15 amino acids. CDR3 coding DNA: TGTGCCAGCACCCTACCCTCCAGCGGGGCCTATGGCTACACCTTC. It is translated as CASTLPSSGAYGYTF.

This chain joins TRBV29-1 and TRBJ2-5; 11 nucleotides agree with TRBD2. Trimming cost V 8 bases and J 5 bases; bases outside gene matches: 10. In germline, CDR1 is SQVTM, CDR2 ANQGSEA. CDR3 length: 14 amino acids. CDR3 nucleotides: TGCAGCATAACCGGTAGCGGGGGGGCGGAGACCCAGTACTTC. This encodes CSITGSGGAETQYF.

This clonotype occurred many times. The rearrangement links TRBV7-9 to TRBJ2-3, with D maybe TRBD2 (6 bases). Germline V gene sequence: CDR1 SEHNR, CDR2 FQNEAQ (reference sequence). The CDR3 loop spans 16 amino acids. Trimming pared 1 base from V and 6 bases from J, leaving 17 bases between. The CDR3 region has the DNA TGTGCCAGCAGCTTAGTCGGTAGCGGCTTAGGGGATACGCAGTATTTT. Translation: CASSLVGSGLGDTQYF.

CDR3 bases: TGCGCCAGCAGCGAGAGGGGTCGAACAGTCAATTCACCCCTCCACTTT. This encodes CASSERGRTVNSPLHF. The V and J genes are TRBV4-3 and TRBJ1-6; possibly TRBD1 for D (5 bases). V was clipped by 5 bases and J by 7 bases, with 18 bases between them. CDR1 is LGHNA, CDR2 YSLEER, per germline. This CDR3 is built from 16 residues.

J is TRBJ1-6 and V is TRBV6-5; D is perhaps TRBD1 (5 bases). V shed 8 bases and J shed 7 bases, with 12 bases lying between them. The CDR3 sequence is 13 residues long. The V gene's germline CDR1 is MNHEY and CDR2 SVGAGI. The CDR3: CASGRQHNSPLHF. The CDR3 DNA reads as TGTGCCAGCGGCCGACAGCACAATTCACCCCTCCACTTT.

This clonotype was seen only a few times. J is TRBJ1-1 and V is TRBV24-1; tentatively, D is TRBD1 (6 bases). With 6 bases removed from V and 5 bases from J, the gap between germline ends came to 18 bases. CDR3 length: 15 residues. Germline values: CDR1 KGHDR, CDR2 SFDVKD. Here the CDR3 reads CATSPTGGGRTEAFF. The CDR3 nucleotides read TGTGCCACCAGTCCAACTGGCGGGGGGCGGACTGAAGCTTTCTTT.

This chain connects TRBV24-1 to TRBJ2-1, with D possibly matching TRBD1 (6 bases). Trimming removed 4 bases at V and 10 bases at J, with 16 bases between. Germline loops: CDR1 KGHDR, CDR2 SFDVKD. CDR3 length equals 14 residues. The CDR3 region has the DNA TGTGCCACCAGTGACTCCGGGACACCGGGGGAGCAGTTCTTC. It specifies CATSDSGTPGEQFF.

The chain carries TRBV6-1 and TRBJ2-2, with 11 positions matching TRBD1. V lost 6 bases, J lost 0 bases, and 18 bases stayed unmatched. CDR1 and CDR2 from the germline V gene are MNHNS and SASEGT. The CDR3 has 21 amino acids. The CDR3 sequence: CASRPMEPGQGGFANTGELFF. In DNA, the CDR3 is TGTGCCAGCAGACCGATGGAGCCGGGACAGGGGGGGTTCGCGAACACCGGGGAGCTGTTTTTT.